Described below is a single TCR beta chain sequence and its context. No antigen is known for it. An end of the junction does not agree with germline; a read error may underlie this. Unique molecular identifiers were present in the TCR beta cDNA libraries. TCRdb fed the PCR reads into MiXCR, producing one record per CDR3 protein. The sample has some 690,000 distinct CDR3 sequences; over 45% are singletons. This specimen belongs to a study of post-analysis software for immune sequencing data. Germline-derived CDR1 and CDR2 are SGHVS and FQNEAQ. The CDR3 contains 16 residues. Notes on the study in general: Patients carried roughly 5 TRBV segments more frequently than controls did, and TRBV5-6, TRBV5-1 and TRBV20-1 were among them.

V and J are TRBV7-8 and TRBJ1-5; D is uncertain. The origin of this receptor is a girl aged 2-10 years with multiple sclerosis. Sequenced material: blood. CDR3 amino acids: CAGSLGAHSDNQPQHF. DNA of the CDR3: TGTGCCGGCAGCTTGGGCGCTCACAGTGATAATCAGCCCCAGCATTTT.